The 4 T cell receptor beta chains reported below all come from one sample, sequenced in a study of shared clonotypes between healthy human individuals. Only in-frame clones appear in the TCRdb table, and some are missing; sequencing was by immunoSEQ multiplex PCR. The sample carries 150,000 to 200,000 clones, around 63% recorded once. Sequences were obtained from memory CD4+ T cells sorted from blood. Subset reported: CD45RA-negative fraction. The receptors stem from a man aged 30 to 39 in good health.

The gene calls are TRBV10-1 and TRBJ2-7, with a possible D match to TRBD2 (5 bases). Germline loops: CDR1 WNHNN, CDR2 SYGVQD (reference sequence). The V end was cut by 7 bases, the J end by 7 bases, with 17 bases between. The length of the CDR3 is 13 residues. The CDR3 region is CASNAILGGEQYF. Written as DNA, the CDR3 is TGCGCCAGCAATGCAATCTTAGGAGGTGAGCAGTACTTC.

The chain is built from TRBV27 and TRBJ2-7, with D perhaps TRBD1 (6 bases). The CDR3 totals 13 residues. Germline V gene sequence: CDR1 MNHEY, CDR2 SMNVEV (reference sequence). The germline V and J ends were trimmed by 4 bases and 4 bases, with 11 bases remaining between them. The CDR3 DNA is TGTGCCAGCAGTTATCCAGGGGCATACGAGCAGTACTTC. Its protein product is CASSYPGAYEQYF.

In this sample, this clone turned up a few times. The CDR3 spells CASSQDHGGEQFF. The CDR3 DNA reads as TGCGCCAGCAGCCAAGATCACGGGGGGGAGCAGTTCTTC. The gene calls are TRBV4-3 and TRBJ2-1; 7 bases match TRBD2. The CDR3 runs 13 residues. Germline loops: CDR1 LGHNA, CDR2 YSLEER. V shed 0 bases, J shed 10 bases, and the junction held 3 bases outside the gene matches.

This clone appeared a single time. The gene calls are TRBV28 and TRBJ2-1, with 9 bases identical to TRBD2. This CDR3 contains 15 residues. The germline gives CDR1 MDHEN, CDR2 SYDVKM. Trimming cost V 5 bases and J 7 bases; bases outside gene matches: 9. The CDR3 region is CASSLSGRSRNEQFF. CDR3 DNA: TGTGCCAGCAGTCTTAGCGGGAGAAGTCGGAATGAGCAGTTCTTC.